One and the same sample provided the 3 T cell receptor beta chains below, sequenced in a study of regulatory T cells in long-lasting Graves disease (dated by TCRdb to about 2021). The protocol used for the library was multiplex PCR. The run used an Illumina HiSeq 4000. To build TCR beta libraries, CDR3 regions were amplified by Arm-PCR using iRepertoire HTBI primers. Using fastp trimming at Q25 and MiXCR clonotype assembly, TCRdb reanalyzed the public sequencing data and kept in-frame beta chains. A single entry per CDR3 protein holds the most common genes and DNA from its merged rows. In this sample the table shows about 470,000 distinct CDR3 sequences, about 22% of which occur a single time. Together, the top ten hold 7.1% of the sample. The intended sense of this specimen's time point label: persistent/refractory GD, antithyroid drugs over 5 years with positive TRAb. RNA was extracted from PBMCs in TRIzol for both TCR sequencing and RNA sequencing.

The material sequenced was peripheral blood mononuclear cells (PBMCs), taken when the disease was refractory, from a patient treated with antithyroid drugs. All receptors derive from a female donor with Graves disease.

The chain uses TRBV20-1 and TRBJ1-2, with 7 positions matching TRBD1. The CDR3 contains 13 residues. The V segment lost 1 base and the J segment 5 bases; nucleotides outside the gene matches: 4. Germline assignment: CDR1 DFQATT and CDR2 SNEGSKA (reference sequence). CDR3 sequence: CSARVQGDYGYTF. CDR3 nucleotides: TGCAGTGCTAGAGTTCAGGGGGATTATGGCTACACCTTC.

Details on this clonotype: The junction does not match germline at one end; this may be a read error. The chain carries TRBV13 and TRBJ2-3; D uncertain. Germline V gene sequence: CDR1 PRHDT, CDR2 FYEKMQ (reference sequence). This CDR3 spans 14 amino acids. The CDR3, as DNA: TGCGCCAGCAGCTTGGCTGGCCGCACAGATACGCAGTATTTT. As protein: CASSLAGRTDTQYF.

The table lists this clonotype with many counts. V usage is TRBV3-1 and J usage is TRBJ2-7; TRBD2 matches 8 bases. Germline assignment: CDR1 LGHDT and CDR2 YNNKEL (reference sequence). After removal of 4 bases from V and 5 bases from J, the junction contained 7 bases not matched to a gene. This CDR3 is built from 14 residues. The CDR3 reads CASSLGAGVDEQYF. Here the CDR3 DNA reads TGTGCCAGCAGCCTGGGAGCGGGAGTAGACGAGCAGTACTTC.